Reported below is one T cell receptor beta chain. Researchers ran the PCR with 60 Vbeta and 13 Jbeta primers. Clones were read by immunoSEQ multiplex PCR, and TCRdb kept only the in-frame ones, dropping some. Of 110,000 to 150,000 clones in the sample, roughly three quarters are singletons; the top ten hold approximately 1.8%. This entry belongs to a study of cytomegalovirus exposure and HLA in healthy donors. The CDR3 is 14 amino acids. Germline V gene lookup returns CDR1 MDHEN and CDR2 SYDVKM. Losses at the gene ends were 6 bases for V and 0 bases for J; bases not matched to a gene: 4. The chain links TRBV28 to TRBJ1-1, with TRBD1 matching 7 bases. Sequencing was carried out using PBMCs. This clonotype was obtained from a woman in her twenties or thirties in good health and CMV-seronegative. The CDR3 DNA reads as TGTGCCAGCAGCTACAGGGGCCTGAACACTGAAGCTTTCTTT. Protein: CASSYRGLNTEAFF.